These 18 T cell receptor beta chains were sequenced from one sample in a study of blood T cell repertoires in COVID-19. Some clones are missing from TCRdb's copy, which holds only in-frame ones; the method was immunoSEQ multiplex PCR. The repertoire holds more than 200,000 clones, 87% seen once, with 3% to 3.5% in the top ten. Sequenced sample: peripheral blood. The receptors originated from a man between 18 and 29 years old with active or convalescent COVID-19.

This chain joins TRBV7-8 and TRBJ1-3; D may be TRBD1 (5 bases). Trimming left V 5 bases short and J 2 bases short, with 10 bases between. CDR1 SGHVS and CDR2 FQNEAQ come from the germline V gene. The CDR3 is made up of 14 amino acids. CDR3 residues: CASSSGTTGNTIYF. For the CDR3, the DNA is TGTGCCAGCAGCAGCGGGACGACTGGAAACACCATATATTTT.

The chain recombines TRBV19 with TRBJ2-1, with 11 bases fitting TRBD2. V was pared by 1 base and J by 4 bases, with 3 bases of the junction left unmatched. Per the germline V gene, CDR1 is LNHDA and CDR2 is SQIVND (reference sequence). This CDR3 has 16 amino acids. Here the CDR3 DNA reads TGTGCCAGTAGTATAGTCCTAGCGGGGGGTTACAATGAGCAGTTCTTC. Encoded protein: CASSIVLAGGYNEQFF.

The J gene is TRBJ1-5, the V gene TRBV9; 8 bases agree with TRBD1. Germline V gives CDR1 SGDLS, CDR2 YYNGEE. V lost 3 bases to trimming and J lost 6 bases; unmatched junction nucleotides: 5. CDR3 length equals 14 residues. CDR3 sequence: CASSDHRGTQPQHF. In DNA form, the CDR3 reads TGTGCCAGCAGCGATCACAGGGGGACTCAGCCCCAGCATTTT. The complete variable domain, with remaining parts taken from reference TRBV9 and TRBJ1-5, reads DSGVTQTPKHLITATGQRVTLRCSPRSGDLSVYWYQQSLDQGLQFLIQYYNGEERAKGNILERFSAQQFPDLHSELNLSSLELGDSALYFCASSDHRGTQPQHFGDGTRLSIL.

The V gene is TRBV18, the J gene TRBJ2-7, with 7 nucleotides matching TRBD1. The trim removed 1 base at V and 4 bases at J, leaving 4 bases unmatched. The CDR3 has 14 amino acids. CDR1 KGHSH and CDR2 LQKENI come from the germline V gene. CDR3 nucleotide sequence: TGTGCCAGCTCACCACGGCAGGACAGGTACGAGCAGTACTTC. This encodes CASSPRQDRYEQYF.

The chain has TRBV11-2 and TRBJ2-5; TRBD1 matches 8 bases. Germline V gives CDR1 SGHAT, CDR2 FQNNGV. This CDR3 has 15 amino acids. V lost 1 base, J lost 5 bases, and 6 bases stayed unmatched. This CDR3 is CASSLGQGILETQYF. In DNA form, the CDR3 reads TGTGCCAGCAGCTTAGGACAGGGGATATTGGAGACCCAGTACTTC.

The chain joins TRBV28 to TRBJ1-1, with D unresolved. The CDR3 length is 12 residues. V shed 6 bases and J shed 5 bases, with 10 bases lying between them. Germline CDR1 MDHEN, CDR2 SYDVKM. This chain's CDR3 is CASSRGKTEAFF. The CDR3 coding sequence is TGTGCCAGCAGCAGAGGGAAGACTGAAGCTTTCTTT.

J is TRBJ2-1 and V is TRBV11-3; 9 positions match TRBD2. CDR1 SGHNT and CDR2 YENEEA come from the germline V gene. V dropped 1 base and J dropped 6; count of bases not matched to a gene: 7. The CDR3 covers 16 residues. In nucleotides, the CDR3 is TGTGCCAGCAGCTTAGGGGGATCTAGCGGGATCAATGAGCAGTTCTTC. It translates to CASSLGGSSGINEQFF.

This chain connects TRBV5-1 to TRBJ1-1; possibly TRBD1 for D (6 bases). The V end lost 0 bases, the J end lost 1 base, and 13 bases lay between the germline ends. Germline lookup yields CDR1 SGHRS and CDR2 YFSETQ. The CDR3 totals 16 residues. The CDR3 sequence: CASSLAGQRTNTEAFF. DNA of the CDR3: TGCGCCAGCAGCTTGGCCGGACAGCGGACGAACACTGAAGCTTTCTTT.

The chain's CDR3 is CATSRAQGRQETQYF. DNA for the CDR3: TGTGCCACCAGCAGAGCCCAGGGGAGACAAGAGACCCAGTACTTC. The rearrangement joins TRBV15 to TRBJ2-5; a possible D gene is TRBD1 (6 bases). The CDR3 has 15 amino acids. V lost 1 base to trimming and J lost 2 bases, with 11 bases between them. Germline V lookup: CDR1 LNHNV, CDR2 YYDKDF (reference sequence).

This clone was observed a single time. The chain employs TRBV25-1 and TRBJ2-1, with TRBD2 matching 10 bases. Unmatched junction bases numbered 4, after V lost 7 bases and J lost 4 bases. CDR1 is MGHDK, CDR2 SYGVNS, per germline. The CDR3 covers 14 residues. CDR3 sequence (DNA): TGTGCCAGCATTGGACTAGCGGATTACAATGAGCAGTTCTTC. Its translation: CASIGLADYNEQFF.

The rearrangement links TRBV19 to TRBJ2-3, with TRBD1 matching 9 bases. This CDR3 has 15 amino acids. The V and J ends lost 6 bases and 3 bases, in that order; junction bases with no gene match: 7. Germline assignment: CDR1 LNHDA and CDR2 SQIVND (reference sequence). The CDR3 sequence: CASRAEGQGTDTQYF. In DNA form, the CDR3 reads TGTGCCAGTAGGGCGGAGGGACAGGGTACAGATACGCAGTATTTT.

The chain combines TRBV6-5 with TRBJ1-2, with TRBD1 matching 7 bases. Germline CDR1 MNHEY, CDR2 SVGAGI. Unmatched junction bases numbered 5, after V lost 6 bases and J lost 4 bases. This CDR3 comprises 13 residues. Written as DNA, the CDR3 is TGTGCCAGCAGCAGCCGACAGGGCTATGGCTACACCTTC. It codes for CASSSRQGYGYTF.

About this clone: The sample has other DNA sequences that encode this CDR3 too. V usage is TRBV27 and J usage is TRBJ2-1; tentatively, D is TRBD1 (6 bases). The CDR3 runs 14 residues. CDR1 and CDR2 (germline): MNHEY, SMNVEV (reference sequence). V was pared by 0 bases and J by 4 bases, with 7 bases between. DNA for the CDR3: TGTGCCAGCAGTTTATCAGGGGGATACAATGAGCAGTTCTTC. This translates into CASSLSGGYNEQFF.

This clone was found once. The chain uses TRBV12-3 or TRBV12-4 and TRBJ1-5, with D unclear. V was clipped by 1 base and J by 8 bases, with 9 bases between them. This CDR3 spans 13 amino acids. For the CDR3, the DNA is TGTGCCAGCAGTTTAGAGTTTCGAGAGCCCCAGCATTTT. Amino acids: CASSLEFREPQHF.

DNA of the CDR3: TGTGCCAGCAGCCCTTCCGAGACGGGTGTGAAGTACTTC. Translation gives CASSPSETGVKYF. This chain uses TRBV7-3 with TRBJ2-7; D remains unclear. Germline-derived CDR1 and CDR2 are SGHTA and FQGTGA. The V and J ends lost 5 bases and 11 bases respectively, with 19 bases between them. The CDR3 has 13 residues.

The chain uses TRBV5-1 and TRBJ1-5; a possible D gene is TRBD1 (5 bases). In germline, CDR1 is SGHRS, CDR2 YFSETQ. The CDR3 is 16 amino acids. Between the trimmed V and J ends, which lost 1 base and 0 bases, there was a span of 11 bases. The CDR3 sequence is CASSLSGLDSNQPQHF. CDR3 nucleotides: TGCGCCAGCAGCTTGTCAGGGCTGGATAGCAATCAGCCCCAGCATTTT.

The rearrangement uses TRBV15 and TRBJ1-2; 8 positions match TRBD1. CDR3 length equals 15 residues. With V trimmed by 7 bases and J by 7 bases, 14 bases remained unmatched. Germline V gene data show CDR1 as LNHNV and CDR2 as YYDKDF (reference sequence). The CDR3 coding sequence is TGTGCCACCACCTACACCCGGACAGGGCGAGGTGGCTACACCTTC. Protein product: CATTYTRTGRGGYTF.

The rearrangement uses TRBV11-2 and TRBJ1-1, with D unresolved. Trimming took 4 bases from V and 8 from J, leaving 11 bases between them. The length of the CDR3 is 12 residues. Germline-derived CDR1 and CDR2 are SGHAT and FQNNGV. CDR3 residues: CASSSGLVEAFF. CDR3 coding DNA: TGTGCCAGCAGCTCCGGACTCGTAGAAGCTTTCTTT.